This entry lists 18 T cell receptor beta chains sequenced from one sample in a study of blood T cell repertoires in COVID-19. Method: immunoSEQ multiplex PCR; TCRdb's copy keeps in-frame clones and lacks some. The table lists about 180,000 clones, approximately 85% of them singletons. The sequencing sample was made of peripheral blood. The receptors derive from a man in his fifties or sixties with acute or convalescent COVID-19.

This chain connects TRBV6-1 to TRBJ2-3, with 9 positions matching TRBD2. The CDR3 has 17 residues. V trimming: 4 bases; J trimming: 0 bases; junction bases outside the gene matches: 8. The germline gives CDR1 MNHNS, CDR2 SASEGT. The CDR3 bases are TGTGCCAGCAGTGCCCTCAGACTAGCGGTTAGCACAGATACGCAGTATTTT. Its protein product is CASSALRLAVSTDTQYF.

The chain combines TRBV6-6 with TRBJ1-1; possible D gene TRBD1, 5 bases. Per the germline V gene, CDR1 is MNHNY and CDR2 is SVGAGI (reference sequence). V gave up 6 bases and J gave up 5 bases, with 13 bases separating them. The CDR3 is 13 amino acids. The CDR3 nucleotides read TGTGCCAGCAGCCTCAGGGCGAGAACTGAAGCTTTCTTT. This codes for CASSLRARTEAFF.

The chain carries TRBV4-1 and TRBJ2-5; D ambiguous. CDR3 length: 13 amino acids. The V end lost 2 bases, the J end lost 1 base, and 5 bases lay between the germline ends. Germline values: CDR1 MGHRA, CDR2 YSYEKL. The CDR3 protein is CASSQTVQETQYF. Written as DNA, the CDR3 is TGCGCCAGCAGCCAAACAGTCCAAGAGACCCAGTACTTC.

Points on this clone: The junction does not match germline at one end; this may be a read error. This chain connects TRBV6-1 to TRBJ1-5; 8 bases are shared with TRBD1. Germline CDR1 and CDR2: MNHNS and SASEGT. This CDR3 is 16 amino acids long. The CDR3 coding sequence is TGTGCCAGCAGCGAAGGCCGGACAGGGAAAAATCAGCCCCAGCATTTT. This encodes CASSEGRTGKNQPQHF.

For this clone: An end of the junction differs from the germline gene, which may be a read error. V is TRBV10-3 and J is TRBJ2-1; maybe TRBD1 (6 bases). The CDR3 length is 10 residues. Germline V gene data show CDR1 as ENHRY and CDR2 as SYGVKD. The CDR3 region is CAIGGPLTIF. In DNA form, the CDR3 reads TGTGCCATCGGGGGCCCCTTAACGATCTTC.

V and J are TRBV5-1 and TRBJ2-2; no firm D call. The ends were cut back, 3 bases at V and 0 bases at J, with 6 bases in the middle. The CDR3 is 14 amino acids. Germline loops: CDR1 SGHRS, CDR2 YFSETQ. CDR3 in DNA: TGCGCCAGCAGCTCGGTATCGAACACCGGGGAGCTGTTTTTT. Translated, it gives CASSSVSNTGELFF.

This clone was seen a few times. The chain is built from TRBV28 and TRBJ2-7; 9 bases map to TRBD1. The CDR3 contains 14 residues. Germline trimming cut 6 bases from V and 2 bases from J; bases unmatched to any gene: 5. Germline CDR1 is MDHEN and CDR2 is SYDVKM. The CDR3 DNA reads as TGTGCCAGCAGAACCGGGACAGGGCCCTACGAGCAGTACTTC. The encoded protein is CASRTGTGPYEQYF.

Only a few counts were recorded for this clone. J is TRBJ2-7 and V is TRBV7-3, with TRBD1 matching 9 bases. The germline V gene encodes CDR1 SGHTA and CDR2 FQGTGA. The CDR3 is made up of 14 amino acids. V was pared by 3 bases and J by 2 bases, with 2 bases of the junction left unmatched. The DNA of the CDR3 is TGTGCCAGCAGCTTTACAGGGGGCCCCTACGAGCAGTACTTC. Its translation: CASSFTGGPYEQYF. Based on the CDR3 plus reference TRBV7-3 and TRBJ2-7, the full variable domain is GAGVSQTPSNKVTEKGKYVELRCDPISGHTALYWYRQSLGQGPEFLIYFQGTGAADDSGLPNDRFFAVRPEGSVSTLKIQRTERGDSAVYLCASSFTGGPYEQYFGPGTRLTVT.

This sequence joins TRBV5-8 and TRBJ2-4; 11 bases agree with TRBD2. V was pared by 4 bases and J by 15 bases, with 12 bases of the junction left unmatched. CDR1 and CDR2 (germline): SGHTS, YDEGEE. CDR3 size: 14 residues. DNA of the CDR3: TGTGCCAGCAGCACCAAACTTGGTAGCGGGAGGGGGTACTTC. This translates into CASSTKLGSGRGYF.

The rearrangement links TRBV29-1 to TRBJ1-5; D call uncertain. V lost 4 bases to trimming and J lost 1 base, with 17 bases between them. The germline V gene has CDR1 SQVTM and CDR2 ANQGSEA. There are 16 residues in the CDR3. The DNA for the CDR3 is TGCAGCGTTGTAACGGGTGCATCCAGCAGCAATCAGCCCCAGCATTTT. As protein: CSVVTGASSSNQPQHF.

V is TRBV21-1 and J is TRBJ1-1; the table's D gene call, TRBD1, was not cross checked with the DNA. TRBV21-1 is flagged as a pseudogene. The CDR3 totals 14 residues. In DNA, the CDR3 is TGTGCCAGCAGCGACCAGGGGGATAGGACTGAAGCTTTCTTT. It is translated as CASSDQGDRTEAFF.

V usage is TRBV19 and J usage is TRBJ2-1; 8 nucleotides agree with TRBD1. This CDR3 contains 16 residues. V trimming: 6 bases; J trimming: 4 bases; junction bases outside the gene matches: 11. Looked up from germline, CDR1 is LNHDA and CDR2 is SQIVND (reference sequence). The CDR3 protein is CASSPGTGRPYNEQFF. CDR3 sequence (DNA): TGTGCCAGTAGCCCTGGGACAGGACGACCTTACAATGAGCAGTTCTTC. The entire variable domain, with the rest obtained from reference TRBV19 and TRBJ2-1, is as follows: DGGITQSPKYLFRKEGQNVTLSCEQNLNHDAMYWYRQDPGQGLRLIYYSQIVNDFQKGDIAEGYSVSREKKESFPLTVTSAQKNPTAFYLCASSPGTGRPYNEQFFGPGTRLTVL.

This chain uses TRBV6-5 with TRBJ2-2; TRBD2 might be the D (5 bases). This CDR3 is 12 amino acids long. Trimming removed 7 bases at V and 4 bases at J, with 7 bases between. CDR1 is MNHEY and CDR2 is SVGAGI in the germline V gene. CDR3 nucleotide sequence: TGTGCCAGCACAACTAGCACCGGGGAGCTGTTTTTT. Protein product: CASTTSTGELFF.

The V call is TRBV6-5, the J call TRBJ1-5; tentatively, D is TRBD1 (6 bases). This CDR3 has 15 amino acids. From germline, CDR1 is MNHEY and CDR2 SVGAGI. V lost 4 bases to trimming and J lost 2 bases, with 12 bases between them. CDR3 bases: TGTGCCAGCAGTTTGACAGGCTTGGGCAATCAGCCCCAGCATTTT. This encodes CASSLTGLGNQPQHF.

This sequence joins TRBV7-2 and TRBJ2-1; D call uncertain. CDR3 length: 13 residues. The V end was cut by 7 bases, the J end by 8 bases, with 15 bases between. Germline V lookup: CDR1 SGHTA, CDR2 FQGNSA. The CDR3 DNA reads TGTGCCAGCACCACCTACGGTCTGCATGAGCAGTTCTTC. Its translation: CASTTYGLHEQFF.

J is TRBJ2-5 and V is TRBV19; 8 bases are a match to TRBD2. The ends lost 5 bases at V and 5 bases at J; junction bases unmatched: 10. This CDR3 is 15 amino acids long. Germline CDR1 reads LNHDA; CDR2 reads SQIVND (reference sequence). CDR3 sequence (DNA): TGTGCCAGTAGTTGGTCGGGAGGGCCGGGGGAGACCCAGTACTTC. It encodes CASSWSGGPGETQYF.

This clone was observed once. The chain joins TRBV14 to TRBJ1-4, with D maybe TRBD1 (6 bases). V was trimmed by 0 bases and J by 0 bases, leaving 17 bases between them. Per the germline V gene, CDR1 is SGHDN and CDR2 is FVKESK. CDR3 length equals 19 residues. The CDR3 DNA follows: TGTGCCAGCAGCCAAGATAGTGGTGGGGGCAGAACAACTAATGAAAAACTGTTTTTT. It is translated as CASSQDSGGGRTTNEKLFF.

V and J are TRBV7-3 and TRBJ2-5; 10 nucleotides align to TRBD2. CDR3 length: 15 amino acids. V lost 6 bases and J lost 2; bases outside the gene matches: 6. Germline-derived CDR1 and CDR2 are SGHTA and FQGTGA. The CDR3 loop reads CASSIAGGEQETQYF. The CDR3 region has the DNA TGTGCCAGCAGTATAGCGGGAGGAGAACAAGAGACCCAGTACTTC.